Given below is one T cell receptor beta chain in context. Antigen specificity is unknown. The V gene lost 1 base and the J gene lost 5 bases, with 14 bases spanning the gap. Looked up from germline, CDR1 is SGHTA and CDR2 is FQGNSA. The CDR3 extends over 15 amino acids. This sample is part of a study of T cells after yellow fever vaccination. Broader study findings: Abundant clonotypes from the bulk population could get into FACS-sorted repertoires as contaminants. After the booster, approximately 96% of CD4 and roughly nine tenths of CD8 primary-response clones were re-detected.

5'RACE template switching generated TCR cDNA, adding a universal primer site and UMIs. TCRdb passed the 5' RACE reads through MiXCR, listing each CDR3 protein once. The sample includes over 250,000 distinct CDR3 sequences, about 4% of them seen just once. V and J are TRBV7-2 and TRBJ2-5; D is tentatively TRBD1 or TRBD2 (5 bases each). Sample: PBMCs, taken 5 days after the yellow fever booster vaccination. The clonotype originates from a man younger than 35 who received the YFV17D yellow fever vaccine. The CDR3 here is CASSLEPGQRETQYF. The CDR3 DNA reads TGTGCCAGCAGCTTAGAGCCGGGGCAGAGGGAGACCCAGTACTTC.